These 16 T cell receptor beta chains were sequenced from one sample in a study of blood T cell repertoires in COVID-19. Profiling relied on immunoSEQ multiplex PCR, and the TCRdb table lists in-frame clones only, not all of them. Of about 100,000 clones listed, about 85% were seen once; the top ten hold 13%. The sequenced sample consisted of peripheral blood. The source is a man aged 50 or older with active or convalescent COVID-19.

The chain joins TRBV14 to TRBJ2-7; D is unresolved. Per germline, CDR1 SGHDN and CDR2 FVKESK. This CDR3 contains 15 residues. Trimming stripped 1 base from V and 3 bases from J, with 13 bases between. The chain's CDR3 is CASSQGRLYHYEQYF. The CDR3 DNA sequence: TGTGCCAGCAGCCAAGGTCGCCTATACCACTACGAGCAGTACTTC. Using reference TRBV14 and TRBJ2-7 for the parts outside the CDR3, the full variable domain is EAGVTQFPSHSVIEKGQTVTLRCDPISGHDNLYWYRRVMGKEIKFLLHFVKESKQDESGMPNNRFLAERTGGTYSTLKVQPAELEDSGVYFCASSQGRLYHYEQYFGPGTRLTVT.

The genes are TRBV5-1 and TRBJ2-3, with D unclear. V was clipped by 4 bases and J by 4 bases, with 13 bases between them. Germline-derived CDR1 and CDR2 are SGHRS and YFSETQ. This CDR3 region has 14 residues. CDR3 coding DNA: TGCGCCAGCAGCGCCCTCGAAAGCGCAGATACGCAGTATTTT. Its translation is CASSALESADTQYF.

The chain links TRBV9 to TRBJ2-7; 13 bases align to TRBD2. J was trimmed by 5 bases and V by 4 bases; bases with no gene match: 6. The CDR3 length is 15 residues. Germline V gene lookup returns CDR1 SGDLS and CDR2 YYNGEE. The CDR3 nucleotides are TGTGCCAGCAGCCCCAGACTAGCGGGAGGAGACGAGCAGTACTTC. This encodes CASSPRLAGGDEQYF.

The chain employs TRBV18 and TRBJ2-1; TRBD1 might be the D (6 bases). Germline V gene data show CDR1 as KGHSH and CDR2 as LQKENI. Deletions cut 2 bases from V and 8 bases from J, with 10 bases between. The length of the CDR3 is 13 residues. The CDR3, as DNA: TGTGCCAGCTCACCAAACAGGGTCGATGAGCAGTTCTTC. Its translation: CASSPNRVDEQFF.

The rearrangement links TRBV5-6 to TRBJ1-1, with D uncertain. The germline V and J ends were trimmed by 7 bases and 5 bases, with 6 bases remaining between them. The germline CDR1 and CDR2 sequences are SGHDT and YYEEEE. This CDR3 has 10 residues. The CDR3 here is CASPQTEAFF. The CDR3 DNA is TGTGCCAGCCCCCAGACTGAAGCTTTCTTT.

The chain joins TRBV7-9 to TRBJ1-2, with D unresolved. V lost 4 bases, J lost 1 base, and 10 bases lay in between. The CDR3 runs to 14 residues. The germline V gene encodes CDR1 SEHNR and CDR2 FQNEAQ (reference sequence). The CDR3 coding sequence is TGTGCCAGCAGCTACCAACTTATTAACTATGGCTACACCTTC. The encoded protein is CASSYQLINYGYTF.

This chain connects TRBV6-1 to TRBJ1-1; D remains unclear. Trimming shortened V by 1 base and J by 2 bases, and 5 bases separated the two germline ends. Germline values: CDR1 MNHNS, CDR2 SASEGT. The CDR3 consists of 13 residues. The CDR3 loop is CASSEVANTEAFF. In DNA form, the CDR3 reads TGTGCCAGCAGTGAAGTAGCTAACACTGAAGCTTTCTTT.

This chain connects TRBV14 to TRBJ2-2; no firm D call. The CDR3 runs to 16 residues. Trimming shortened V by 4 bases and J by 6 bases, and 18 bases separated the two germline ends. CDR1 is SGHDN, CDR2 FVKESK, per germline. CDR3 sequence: CASSPRTQSLSGELFF. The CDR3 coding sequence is TGTGCCAGCAGCCCTAGAACGCAGAGTCTATCCGGGGAGCTGTTTTTT.

The CDR3 region is CASSTSGGYSPLHF. Here the CDR3 DNA reads TGTGCCAGCAGCACATCAGGAGGTTACTCACCCCTCCACTTT. This sequence joins TRBV6-5 and TRBJ1-6; D remains unclear. The ends were cut back, 6 bases at V and 10 bases at J, with 16 bases in the middle. This CDR3 region has 14 residues. CDR1 and CDR2 (germline): MNHEY, SVGAGI.

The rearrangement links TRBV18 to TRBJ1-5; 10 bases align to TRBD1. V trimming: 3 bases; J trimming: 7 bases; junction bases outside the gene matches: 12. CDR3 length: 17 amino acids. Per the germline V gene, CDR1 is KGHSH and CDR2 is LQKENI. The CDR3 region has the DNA TGTGCCAGCTCACCGGGACAGGGGATGAGGGGGTCCCAGCCCCAGCATTTT. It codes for CASSPGQGMRGSQPQHF.

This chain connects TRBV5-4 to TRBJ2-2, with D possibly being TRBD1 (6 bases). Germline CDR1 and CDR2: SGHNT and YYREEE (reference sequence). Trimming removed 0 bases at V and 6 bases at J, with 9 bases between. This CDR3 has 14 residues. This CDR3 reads CASSLGQGSGELFF. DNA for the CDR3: TGTGCCAGCAGCTTGGGGCAGGGGTCCGGGGAGCTGTTTTTT.

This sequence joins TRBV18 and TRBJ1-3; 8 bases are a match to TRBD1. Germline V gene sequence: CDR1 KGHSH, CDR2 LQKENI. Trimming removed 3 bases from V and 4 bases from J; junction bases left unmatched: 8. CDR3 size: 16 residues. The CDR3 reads CASSPSDRGLGNTIYF. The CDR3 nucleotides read TGTGCCAGCTCACCGAGCGACAGGGGTTTAGGAAACACCATATATTTT. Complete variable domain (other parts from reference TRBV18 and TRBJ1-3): NAGVMQNPRHLVRRRGQEARLRCSPMKGHSHVYWYRQLPEEGLKFMVYLQKENIIDESGMPKERFSAEFPKEGPSILRIQQVVRGDSAAYFCASSPSDRGLGNTIYFGEGSWLTVV.

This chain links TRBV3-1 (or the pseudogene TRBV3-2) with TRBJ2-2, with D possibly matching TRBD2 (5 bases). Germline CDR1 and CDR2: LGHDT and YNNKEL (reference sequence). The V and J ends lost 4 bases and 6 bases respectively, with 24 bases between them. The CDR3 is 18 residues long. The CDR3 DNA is TGTGCCAGCAGCCGAGAGCACAATCGAATTCTAGCTCCCGGGGAGCTGTTTTTT. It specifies CASSREHNRILAPGELFF.

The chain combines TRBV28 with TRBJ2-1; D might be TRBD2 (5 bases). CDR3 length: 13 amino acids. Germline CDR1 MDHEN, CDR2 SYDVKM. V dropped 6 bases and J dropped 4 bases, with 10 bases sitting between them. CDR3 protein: CASSEIAYNEQFF. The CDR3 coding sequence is TGTGCCAGCAGCGAGATAGCGTACAATGAGCAGTTCTTC.

The CDR3 sequence: CASSSKADRGETQYF. The CDR3 DNA sequence: TGTGCCAGCAGCTCGAAGGCGGACAGGGGGGAGACCCAGTACTTC. The chain has TRBV7-9 and TRBJ2-5; 10 nucleotides align to TRBD1. Germline trimming cut 4 bases from V and 5 bases from J; bases unmatched to any gene: 7. The CDR3 has 15 residues. Germline V gene sequence: CDR1 SEHNR, CDR2 FQNEAQ (reference sequence).

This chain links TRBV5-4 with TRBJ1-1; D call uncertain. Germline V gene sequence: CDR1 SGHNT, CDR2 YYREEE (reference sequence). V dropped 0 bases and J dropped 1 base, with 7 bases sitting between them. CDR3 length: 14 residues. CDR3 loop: CASSLARGNTEAFF. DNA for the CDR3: TGTGCCAGCAGCTTGGCCCGAGGGAACACTGAAGCTTTCTTT.